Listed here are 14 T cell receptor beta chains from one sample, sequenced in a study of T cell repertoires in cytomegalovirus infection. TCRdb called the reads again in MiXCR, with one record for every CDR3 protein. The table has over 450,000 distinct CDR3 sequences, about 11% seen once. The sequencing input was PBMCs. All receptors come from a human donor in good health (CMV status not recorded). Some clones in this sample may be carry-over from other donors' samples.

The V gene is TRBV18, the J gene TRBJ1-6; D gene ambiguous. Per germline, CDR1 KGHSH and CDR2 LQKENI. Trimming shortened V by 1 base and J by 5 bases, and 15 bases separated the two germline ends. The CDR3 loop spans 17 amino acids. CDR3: CASSPQGPGSNNSPLHF. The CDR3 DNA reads TGTGCCAGCTCACCACAGGGCCCTGGAAGTAATAATTCACCCCTCCACTTT.

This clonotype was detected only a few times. The CDR3 region has the DNA TGTGCCAGCAGTGAAGCGCGGGGAGGGTTGGGGCCTGAAGCTTTCTTT. It translates to CASSEARGGLGPEAFF. V usage is TRBV2 and J usage is TRBJ1-1; possibly TRBD1 for D (5 bases). CDR1 is SNHLY, CDR2 FYNNEI, per germline. V lost 0 bases and J 6 bases, leaving 17 bases between the germline ends. The CDR3 extends over 16 amino acids.

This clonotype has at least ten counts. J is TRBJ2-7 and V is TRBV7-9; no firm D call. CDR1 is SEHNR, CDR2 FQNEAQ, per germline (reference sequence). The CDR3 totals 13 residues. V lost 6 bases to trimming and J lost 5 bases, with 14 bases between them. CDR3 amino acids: CASSRSTSDEQYF. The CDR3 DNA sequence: TGTGCCAGCAGTCGTAGCACTTCAGACGAGCAGTACTTC. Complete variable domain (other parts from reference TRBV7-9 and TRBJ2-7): DTGVSQNPRHKITKRGQNVTFRCDPISEHNRLYWYRQTLGQGPEFLTYFQNEAQLEKSRLLSDRFSAERPKGSFSTLEIQRTEQGDSAMYLCASSRSTSDEQYFGPGTRLTVT.

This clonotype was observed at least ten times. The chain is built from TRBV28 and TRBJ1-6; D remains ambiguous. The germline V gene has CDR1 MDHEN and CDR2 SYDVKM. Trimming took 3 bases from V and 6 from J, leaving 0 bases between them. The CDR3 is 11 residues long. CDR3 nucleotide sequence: TGTGCCAGCAGTTTTAATTCACCCCTCCACTTT. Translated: CASSFNSPLHF.

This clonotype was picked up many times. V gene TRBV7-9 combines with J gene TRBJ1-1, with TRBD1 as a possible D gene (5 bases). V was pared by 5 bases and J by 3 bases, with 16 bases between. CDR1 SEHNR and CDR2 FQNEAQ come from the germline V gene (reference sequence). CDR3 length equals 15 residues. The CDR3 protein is CASSTAGWRDTEAFF. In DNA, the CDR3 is TGTGCCAGCAGCACCGCAGGGTGGAGGGACACTGAAGCTTTCTTT.

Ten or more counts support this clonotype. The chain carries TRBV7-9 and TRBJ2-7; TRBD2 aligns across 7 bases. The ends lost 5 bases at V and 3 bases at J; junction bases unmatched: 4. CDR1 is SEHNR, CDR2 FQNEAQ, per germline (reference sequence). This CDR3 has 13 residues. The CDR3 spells CASSPGTIYEQYF. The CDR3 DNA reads TGTGCCAGCAGCCCCGGGACTATCTACGAGCAGTACTTC.

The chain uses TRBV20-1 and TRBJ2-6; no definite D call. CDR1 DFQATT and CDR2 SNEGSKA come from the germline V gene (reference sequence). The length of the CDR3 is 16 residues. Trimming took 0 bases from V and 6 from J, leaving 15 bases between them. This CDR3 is CSARDLKALEANVLTF. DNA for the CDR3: TGCAGTGCTAGAGATCTTAAGGCGCTGGAGGCCAACGTCCTGACTTTC.

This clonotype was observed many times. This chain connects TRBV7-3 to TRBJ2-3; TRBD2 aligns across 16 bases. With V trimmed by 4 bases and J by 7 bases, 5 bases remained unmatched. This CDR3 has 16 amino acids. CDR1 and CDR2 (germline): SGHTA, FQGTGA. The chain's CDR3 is CASSSGLAGGLHTQYF. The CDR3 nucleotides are TGTGCCAGCAGCTCGGGACTAGCGGGGGGGTTGCATACGCAGTATTTT. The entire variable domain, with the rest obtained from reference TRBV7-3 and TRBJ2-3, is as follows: GAGVSQTPSNKVTEKGKYVELRCDPISGHTALYWYRQSLGQGPEFLIYFQGTGAADDSGLPNDRFFAVRPEGSVSTLKIQRTERGDSAVYLCASSSGLAGGLHTQYFGPGTRLTVL.

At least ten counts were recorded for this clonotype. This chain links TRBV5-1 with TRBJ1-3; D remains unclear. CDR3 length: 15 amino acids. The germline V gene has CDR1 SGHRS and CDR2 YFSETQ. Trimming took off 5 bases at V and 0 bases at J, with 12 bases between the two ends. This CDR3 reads CASRSSGVSGNTIYF. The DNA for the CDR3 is TGCGCCAGCAGGTCTTCTGGGGTCTCTGGAAACACCATATATTTT.

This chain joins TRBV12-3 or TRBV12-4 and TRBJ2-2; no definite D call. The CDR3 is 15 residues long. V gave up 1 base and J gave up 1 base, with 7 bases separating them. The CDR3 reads CASSLGQMNTGELFF. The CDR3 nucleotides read TGTGCCAGCAGTTTAGGACAAATGAACACCGGGGAGCTGTTTTTT.

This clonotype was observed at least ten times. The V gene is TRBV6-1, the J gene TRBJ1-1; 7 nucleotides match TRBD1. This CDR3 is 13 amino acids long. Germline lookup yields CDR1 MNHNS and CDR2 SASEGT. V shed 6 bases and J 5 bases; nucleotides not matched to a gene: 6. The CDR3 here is CASSRGWETEAFF. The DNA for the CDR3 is TGTGCCAGCAGCAGGGGGTGGGAAACTGAAGCTTTCTTT.

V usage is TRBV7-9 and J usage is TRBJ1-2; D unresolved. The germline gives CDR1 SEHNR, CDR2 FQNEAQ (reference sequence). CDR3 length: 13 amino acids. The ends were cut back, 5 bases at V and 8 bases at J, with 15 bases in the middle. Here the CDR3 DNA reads TGTGCCAGCAGCCCCACAGAGCCGTTGGGCTACACCTTC. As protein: CASSPTEPLGYTF.

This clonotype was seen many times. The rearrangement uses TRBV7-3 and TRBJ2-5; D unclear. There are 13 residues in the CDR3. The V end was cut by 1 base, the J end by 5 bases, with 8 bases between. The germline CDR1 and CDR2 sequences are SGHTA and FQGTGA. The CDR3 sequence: CASSLRATETQYF. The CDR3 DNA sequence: TGTGCCAGCAGCTTAAGGGCTACGGAGACCCAGTACTTC.

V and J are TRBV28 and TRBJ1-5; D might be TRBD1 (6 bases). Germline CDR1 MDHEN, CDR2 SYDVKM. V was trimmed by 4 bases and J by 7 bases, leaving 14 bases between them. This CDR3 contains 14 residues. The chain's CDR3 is CASSYNRVGQPQHF. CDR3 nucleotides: TGTGCCAGCAGTTACAACAGGGTCGGCCAGCCCCAGCATTTT.